These 22 T cell receptor beta chains originate from one sample sequenced in a study of cytomegalovirus exposure and HLA in healthy donors. Use of 60 Vbeta and 13 Jbeta primers characterized the PCR. The protocol was immunoSEQ multiplex PCR, while the TCRdb copy is restricted to in-frame clones and leaves out a portion. The sample shows tens of thousands of clones, 70% to 85% of them seen only once. The sample consisted of PBMCs. The receptors originated from a human donor in good health.

The V gene is TRBV5-4, the J gene TRBJ1-1, with 7 bases fitting TRBD1. This CDR3 has 15 amino acids. The trim removed 1 base at V and 6 bases at J, leaving 9 bases unmatched. CDR1 and CDR2 (germline): SGHNT, YYREEE (reference sequence). The DNA for the CDR3 is TGTGCCAGCAGCTTGACAGGGGAATTAGGGGCTGAAGCTTTCTTT. Residues: CASSLTGELGAEAFF.

This chain links TRBV25-1 with TRBJ1-1; a possible D gene is TRBD1 (5 bases). There are 13 residues in the CDR3. V shed 8 bases and J shed 2 bases, with 12 bases lying between them. CDR1 MGHDK and CDR2 SYGVNS come from the germline V gene. The CDR3 reads CASSDSYNTEAFF. The CDR3 region has the DNA TGTGCCAGCTCCGACAGTTACAACACTGAAGCTTTCTTT.

The chain joins TRBV5-1 to TRBJ2-3; maybe TRBD2 (6 bases). The CDR3 extends over 14 amino acids. The V gene's germline CDR1 is SGHRS and CDR2 YFSETQ. The germline V and J ends were trimmed by 4 bases and 0 bases, with 9 bases remaining between them. CDR3 sequence reads: CASSGLLSTDTQYF. In DNA, the CDR3 is TGCGCCAGCAGCGGACTATTAAGCACAGATACGCAGTATTTT.

The V and J genes are TRBV11-1 and TRBJ2-1; 7 bases agree with TRBD1. This CDR3 is built from 17 residues. Germline CDR1 SGHAT, CDR2 FQDESV (reference sequence). V lost 6 bases, J lost 6 bases, and 17 bases stayed unmatched. The CDR3 nucleotides read TGTGCCAGCAGGAGAACCGGGACAGCGACGGTATCCAATGAGCAGTTCTTC. This sequence encodes CASRRTGTATVSNEQFF.

The chain carries TRBV14 and TRBJ1-1; D possibly corresponds to TRBD1 (6 bases). The CDR3 loop spans 19 amino acids. In germline, CDR1 is SGHDN, CDR2 FVKESK. Trimming pared 0 bases from V and 1 base from J, leaving 21 bases between. CDR3 amino acids: CASSQDSMADLGGNTEAFF. The DNA of the CDR3 is TGTGCCAGCAGCCAAGATTCGATGGCCGACCTAGGGGGGAACACTGAAGCTTTCTTT.

The chain uses TRBV6-5 and TRBJ2-2; 11 bases map to TRBD1. V shed 6 bases and J 8 bases; nucleotides not matched to a gene: 5. The CDR3 has 14 residues. Germline CDR1 is MNHEY and CDR2 is SVGAGI. In DNA form, the CDR3 reads TGTGCCAGCAGGCGGACAGGGGGCTCGGGGGAGCTGTTTTTT. It translates to CASRRTGGSGELFF.

This chain links TRBV5-1 with TRBJ2-7, with TRBD1 matching 7 bases. Trimming took 1 base from V and 1 from J; bases not matched to a gene: 5. Looked up from germline, CDR1 is SGHRS and CDR2 is YFSETQ. The CDR3 has 15 amino acids. The CDR3 loop is CASSLIGQASYEQYF. In nucleotides, the CDR3 is TGCGCCAGCAGCTTGATAGGACAGGCGTCCTACGAGCAGTACTTC.

V gene TRBV30 combines with J gene TRBJ1-6; D might be TRBD1 (6 bases). The CDR3 covers 17 residues. V shed 0 bases and J shed 11 bases, with 23 bases lying between them. Per germline, CDR1 GTSNPN and CDR2 SVGIG (reference sequence). The CDR3 DNA is TGTGCCTGGAGTGTTCCGCGGACGGGGGGGAGGGGGACACCCCTCCACTTT. As protein: CAWSVPRTGGRGTPLHF.

Note on this clone: The junction and the germline gene differ at one end; a read error may be behind it. The chain employs TRBV7-9 and TRBJ2-7; D ambiguous. CDR3 length equals 13 residues. Germline V gene sequence: CDR1 SEHNR, CDR2 FQNEAQ (reference sequence). The CDR3 DNA sequence: TGTGCCAGCAGCTTACCCGGCAATAGAGCGACCCACTTC. This sequence encodes CASSLPGNRATHF.

The V and J genes are TRBV5-1 and TRBJ2-7; 9 bases match TRBD1. V lost 4 bases to trimming and J lost 3 bases; unmatched junction nucleotides: 5. Germline CDR1 and CDR2: SGHRS and YFSETQ. The CDR3 has 14 residues. As DNA, the CDR3 is TGCGCCAGCAGCGCCGGGACAGGGTTCTACGAGCAGTACTTC. Translated: CASSAGTGFYEQYF.

The genes are TRBV7-9 and TRBJ2-7; D may be TRBD1 (5 bases). The CDR3 is 13 amino acids. Germline loops: CDR1 SEHNR, CDR2 FQNEAQ (reference sequence). V was trimmed by 5 bases and J by 2 bases, leaving 10 bases between them. The CDR3 nucleotides are TGTGCCAGCAGCCCTAAGGGGACCTACGAGCAGTACTTC. Its protein product is CASSPKGTYEQYF.

The chain is built from TRBV10-3 and TRBJ2-5; 10 bases match TRBD1. The V segment lost 4 bases and the J segment 0 bases; nucleotides outside the gene matches: 5. The germline CDR1 and CDR2 sequences are ENHRY and SYGVKD. This CDR3 comprises 16 residues. CDR3 nucleotide sequence: TGTGCCATCAGTGTACAGACAGGGGGCTACCAAGAGACCCAGTACTTC. Protein: CAISVQTGGYQETQYF.

V gene TRBV30 combines with J gene TRBJ2-1, with D tentatively TRBD1 (6 bases). The germline V and J ends were trimmed by 8 bases and 9 bases, with 14 bases remaining between them. From germline, CDR1 is GTSNPN and CDR2 SVGIG (reference sequence). This CDR3 is built from 11 residues. In DNA, the CDR3 is TGTGCCGGTAACAGGGATGGTGAGCAGTTCTTC. It translates to CAGNRDGEQFF.

As concerns this clone: In the same sample, other DNA sequences code for this CDR3. The V gene is TRBV30, the J gene TRBJ2-3; 13 bases match TRBD2. V shed 4 bases, J shed 0 bases, and the junction held 10 bases outside the gene matches. The CDR3 contains 18 residues. Germline CDR1 GTSNPN, CDR2 SVGIG (reference sequence). The CDR3 DNA follows: TGTGCCTGGAACGGGGTACTAGCGGGAGGGCCGAGCACAGATACGCAGTATTTT. Its translation is CAWNGVLAGGPSTDTQYF.

The chain recombines TRBV9 with TRBJ1-3; unclear D gene. The V end was cut by 0 bases, the J end by 6 bases, with 7 bases between. This CDR3 is 13 amino acids long. CDR1 and CDR2 from the germline V gene are SGDLS and YYNGEE. For the CDR3, the DNA is TGTGCCAGCAGCGTAGCTAGTGAAAACACCATATATTTT. Protein: CASSVASENTIYF.

This clone was observed a single time. The chain joins TRBV29-1 to TRBJ1-1, with 7 bases fitting TRBD1. J gave up 6 bases and V 1 base, and 5 bases lay outside the gene matches. The CDR3 covers 13 residues. The germline CDR1 and CDR2 sequences are SQVTM and ANQGSEA. Here the CDR3 reads CSVEADRAPEAFF. CDR3 nucleotides: TGCAGCGTTGAAGCAGACAGGGCGCCTGAAGCTTTCTTT. The variable domain in full, completed from reference TRBV29-1 and TRBJ1-1, reads SAVISQKPSRDICQRGTSLTIQCQVDSQVTMMFWYRQQPGQSLTLIATANQGSEATYESGFVIDKFPISRPNLTFSTLTVSNMSPEDSSIYLCSVEADRAPEAFFGQGTRLTVV.

The chain couples TRBV27 to TRBJ2-5; D remains unclear. The CDR3 is 14 residues long. Per the germline V gene, CDR1 is MNHEY and CDR2 is SMNVEV (reference sequence). Trimming removed 6 bases from V and 5 bases from J, with 16 bases in between. The CDR3 spells CASRPDFHGETQYF. For the CDR3, the DNA is TGTGCCAGCAGGCCGGATTTTCACGGGGAGACCCAGTACTTC.

This clone was recorded once. This chain uses TRBV6-5 with TRBJ2-7, with D tentatively TRBD2 (7 bases). CDR3 length: 14 residues. The V end lost 6 bases, the J end lost 7 bases, and 19 bases lay between the germline ends. CDR1 is MNHEY and CDR2 is SVGAGI in the germline V gene. The CDR3 region is CASRSTGRAYEQYF. The CDR3 region has the DNA TGTGCCAGCAGATCCACAGGGAGGGCGTATGAGCAGTACTTC.

By share of the sample, this clone is medium-sized. This chain uses TRBV2 with TRBJ2-5, with 7 bases matching TRBD1. The V gene's germline CDR1 is SNHLY and CDR2 FYNNEI. Germline trimming cut 6 bases from V and 1 base from J; bases unmatched to any gene: 5. The CDR3 has 14 amino acids. The CDR3 DNA sequence: TGTGCCAGCAGCGGGACAGTATCCCAAGAGACCCAGTACTTC. It translates to CASSGTVSQETQYF.

As concerns this clone: Compared with germline, one end of the junction differs, possibly owing to a read error. The chain is built from TRBV11-2 and TRBJ1-1; D is unclear. This CDR3 spans 12 amino acids. From germline, CDR1 is SGHAT and CDR2 FQNNGV. This CDR3 reads CASTLMTSKAFF. The CDR3 coding sequence is TGTGCCAGCACCTTAATGACTTCTAAAGCTTTCTTT.

This clone was observed once. In DNA form, the CDR3 reads TGTGCCAGCAGTGTGTCTGGACAGACGTTGAACAATGAGCAGTTCTTC. This encodes CASSVSGQTLNNEQFF. The rearrangement uses TRBV6-1 and TRBJ2-1; D might be TRBD1 (6 bases). CDR3 size: 16 residues. The V gene lost 4 bases and the J gene lost 5 bases, with 18 bases spanning the gap. Germline CDR1 MNHNS, CDR2 SASEGT.

CDR3 coding DNA: TGTGCCAGCAGGCCCGACTCCGTCGGGGACGAGCAGTACTTC. Translated: CASRPDSVGDEQYF. V usage is TRBV6-6 and J usage is TRBJ2-7, with a weak D call TRBD2 (5 bases). V shed 6 bases and J shed 5 bases, with 17 bases lying between them. This CDR3 is 14 amino acids long. Looked up from germline, CDR1 is MNHNY and CDR2 is SVGAGI (reference sequence).